Shown below are 17 T cell receptor beta chains from a single sample sequenced in a study of early T cells in non-severe SARS-CoV-2 infection. TCRdb processed the 5' RACE reads anew with MiXCR; each CDR3 protein has one entry. Among 45,000 to 55,000 distinct CDR3 sequences, 11% were seen once, and the ten largest hold 9.5% to 13%. The specimen was whole blood. The receptors here all came from an adult who was a healthcare worker with PCR-confirmed SARS-CoV-2 infection or an uninfected control (not recorded which).

This clonotype was recorded once. The J gene is TRBJ1-4, the V gene TRBV5-5; tentatively, D is TRBD1 (5 bases). The CDR3 has 18 residues. The V and J ends lost 4 bases and 2 bases respectively, with 21 bases between them. From germline, CDR1 is SGHKS and CDR2 YYEKEE (reference sequence). The CDR3 here is CASSLEAGSWGTNEKLFF. The CDR3 nucleotides read TGTGCCAGCAGCCTGGAAGCGGGGTCTTGGGGGACTAATGAAAAACTGTTTTTT.

This clonotype was detected ten times or more. The genes are TRBV6-4 and TRBJ2-2; possible D gene TRBD1, 6 bases. Germline CDR1 and CDR2: MRHNA and SNTAGT. V dropped 5 bases and J dropped 6 bases, with 16 bases sitting between them. This CDR3 spans 15 amino acids. CDR3 DNA: TGTGCCAGCAGTCCCTTCTTGACAGGCGCCGGGGAGCTGTTTTTT. Protein: CASSPFLTGAGELFF.

This clonotype appeared a few times. The V gene is TRBV6-1, the J gene TRBJ1-1; unclear D gene. Trimming removed 7 bases at V and 4 bases at J, with 22 bases between. The CDR3 is made up of 16 amino acids. Germline values: CDR1 MNHNS, CDR2 SASEGT. CDR3 amino acids: CASTRPGPRGGTEAFF. CDR3 sequence (DNA): TGTGCCAGCACCCGCCCTGGTCCACGTGGCGGCACTGAAGCTTTCTTT.

This clonotype was recorded at least ten times. The genes are TRBV18 and TRBJ1-1; 9 bases match TRBD1. Germline values: CDR1 KGHSH, CDR2 LQKENI. V trimming: 2 bases; J trimming: 4 bases; junction bases outside the gene matches: 5. There are 15 residues in the CDR3. CDR3 residues: CASSPTRTGATEAFF. The CDR3 bases are TGTGCCAGCTCACCAACTAGGACAGGGGCCACTGAAGCTTTCTTT.

This clonotype was observed a handful of times. This chain joins TRBV11-2 and TRBJ2-3; a weak D match, TRBD2 (6 bases). The germline CDR1 and CDR2 sequences are SGHAT and FQNNGV. V lost 2 bases and J lost 2, with 14 bases in between. This CDR3 has 16 residues. CDR3 loop: CASSLLPGDSTDTQYF. The CDR3 region has the DNA TGTGCCAGCAGCTTATTACCGGGAGATTCCACAGATACGCAGTATTTT.

This clonotype was observed many times. V is TRBV18 and J is TRBJ1-5, with 12 bases that match TRBD1. The J segment lost 1 base and the V segment lost 0 bases, leaving 4 bases of the junction unmatched. The CDR3 has 18 amino acids. Per germline, CDR1 KGHSH and CDR2 LQKENI. The CDR3 DNA follows: TGTGCCAGCTCACCACCGGGACAGGGGGCAGGAAGCAATCAGCCCCAGCATTTT. It codes for CASSPPGQGAGSNQPQHF.

This clonotype turned up a few times. The CDR3, as DNA: TGTGCCAGCAGAGACCCCGGGCCGAGGGCTTTCTTT. Translating it yields CASRDPGPRAFF. The chain joins TRBV28 to TRBJ1-1; no firm D call. Looked up from germline, CDR1 is MDHEN and CDR2 is SYDVKM. The CDR3 runs to 12 residues. V gave up 6 bases and J gave up 11 bases, with 16 bases separating them.

This clonotype occurred a few times. The V call is TRBV2, the J call TRBJ2-5; tentatively, D is TRBD2 (5 bases). V was cut by 8 bases and J by 0 bases, with 13 bases left in between. The germline CDR1 and CDR2 sequences are SNHLY and FYNNEI. CDR3 length: 14 residues. CDR3 DNA sequence: TGTGCCAGCCTCCCGGGGAGATACCAAGAGACCCAGTACTTC. Its translation: CASLPGRYQETQYF.

The CDR3 sequence: CASSSLAGDSDTQYF. Here the CDR3 DNA reads TGCGCCAGCAGTTCACTAGCGGGAGACTCAGATACGCAGTATTTT. The chain couples TRBV5-1 to TRBJ2-3; 11 bases agree with TRBD2. This CDR3 has 15 residues. Germline CDR1 and CDR2: SGHRS and YFSETQ. V shed 5 bases, J shed 4 bases, and the junction held 6 bases outside the gene matches.

This clonotype showed up many times. CDR3 region: CASSALTDTQYF. The CDR3 region has the DNA TGTGCCAGCAGCGCCCTGACAGATACGCAGTATTTT. This sequence joins TRBV11-2 and TRBJ2-3, with D unresolved. CDR1 SGHAT and CDR2 FQNNGV come from the germline V gene. The CDR3 length is 12 residues. Trimming removed 5 bases at V and 3 bases at J, with 6 bases between.

This clonotype was seen many times. This sequence joins TRBV24-1 and TRBJ2-1, with D perhaps given as TRBD1 or TRBD2 (7 bases each). Germline V gene sequence: CDR1 KGHDR, CDR2 SFDVKD. V was cut by 9 bases and J by 7 bases, with 15 bases left in between. The CDR3 totals 13 residues. The CDR3 loop reads CATAAGGANEQFF. DNA of the CDR3: TGTGCCACCGCCGCAGGGGGGGCAAATGAGCAGTTCTTC.

This clonotype was counted between two and nine times. The chain uses TRBV20-1 and TRBJ1-5, with D perhaps TRBD1 (6 bases). V lost 5 bases, J lost 2 bases, and 16 bases lay in between. The CDR3 is made up of 15 amino acids. Germline V gene data show CDR1 as DFQATT and CDR2 as SNEGSKA (reference sequence). The CDR3 here is CSAAQGLRRNQPQHF. For the CDR3, the DNA is TGCAGTGCTGCCCAGGGGCTTAGACGCAATCAGCCCCAGCATTTT.

This clonotype was recorded once. The rearrangement links TRBV28 to TRBJ2-5; TRBD2 matches 8 bases. The CDR3 has 15 amino acids. The germline CDR1 and CDR2 sequences are MDHEN and SYDVKM. J was trimmed by 1 base and V by 4 bases; bases with no gene match: 5. Here the CDR3 DNA reads TGTGCCAGCAGTTCTCTCGGGACTAGCCAAGAGACCCAGTACTTC. Protein: CASSSLGTSQETQYF.

The sample holds many counts of this clonotype. V gene TRBV18 combines with J gene TRBJ2-5; no definite D call. The germline V gene encodes CDR1 KGHSH and CDR2 LQKENI. This CDR3 comprises 12 residues. V lost 3 bases to trimming and J lost 2 bases, with 4 bases between them. The CDR3 region is CASSPLQETQYF. CDR3 bases: TGTGCCAGCTCACCGTTACAAGAGACCCAGTACTTC.

This clonotype was seen a handful of times. The chain combines TRBV28 with TRBJ2-7; 14 nucleotides line up with TRBD2. The CDR3 is 13 residues long. The trim removed 9 bases at V and 2 bases at J, leaving 0 bases unmatched. Per the germline V gene, CDR1 is MDHEN and CDR2 is SYDVKM. CDR3 DNA: TGTGCCAGGACTAGCGGGAGGGCCTACGAGCAGTACTTC. Translation gives CARTSGRAYEQYF.

This clonotype was recorded many times. The rearrangement links TRBV20-1 to TRBJ1-5; D not resolved. The V and J ends lost 3 bases and 4 bases respectively, with 10 bases between them. CDR1 and CDR2 from the germline V gene are DFQATT and SNEGSKA (reference sequence). This CDR3 comprises 13 residues. The CDR3 here is CSASNGNNQPQHF. Written as DNA, the CDR3 is TGCAGTGCTAGTAATGGGAATAATCAGCCCCAGCATTTT.

The chain employs TRBV29-1 and TRBJ2-5, with 8 bases identical to TRBD2. Germline CDR1 and CDR2: SQVTM and ANQGSEA. There are 12 residues in the CDR3. Trimming cost V 7 bases and J 2 bases; bases outside gene matches: 3. CDR3 amino acids: CSGIAGQETQYF. CDR3 nucleotide sequence: TGCAGCGGAATAGCGGGACAAGAGACCCAGTACTTC.